Presented here are 30 T cell receptor beta chains from one specimen sequenced in a study of blood T cells in healthy people across ages. Primed by a sample-barcoded 5' primer and a J-beta primer mix, a second PCR proceeded for about 7 to 11 cycles. TCRdb independently ran MiXCR on the 5' RACE reads; one entry per CDR3 protein. Here the sample spans some 1.8 million distinct CDR3 sequences, 39% being singletons. Sequences were obtained from blood. These receptors came from a human donor in good health.

The J gene is TRBJ2-4, the V gene TRBV20-1; D is ambiguous. This CDR3 has 11 amino acids. Germline CDR1 reads DFQATT; CDR2 reads SNEGSKA (reference sequence). The V end was cut by 5 bases, the J end by 9 bases, with 11 bases between. The CDR3, as DNA: TGCAGTGCTGGCGACGGTTTCATTCAGTACTTC. The encoded protein is CSAGDGFIQYF.

This clonotype was seen a handful of times. The chain carries TRBV2 and TRBJ2-1; TRBD2 aligns across 14 bases. This CDR3 is built from 14 residues. Losses at the gene ends were 10 bases for V and 7 bases for J; bases not matched to a gene: 6. Germline V gene sequence: CDR1 SNHLY, CDR2 FYNNEI. The CDR3 DNA follows: TGTGCCACCCGACTAGCGGGGGGGCCAAATGAGCAGTTCTTC. Its protein is CATRLAGGPNEQFF.

The J gene is TRBJ2-1, the V gene TRBV6-2 or TRBV6-3; possible D gene TRBD2, 5 bases. V was trimmed by 2 bases and J by 2 bases, leaving 13 bases between them. The CDR3 spans 16 residues. Germline V gives CDR1 MNHEY, CDR2 SVGEGT. The CDR3 coding sequence is TGTGCCAGCAGTTACCGGTGGACTGCCACCTACAATGAGCAGTTCTTC. This sequence encodes CASSYRWTATYNEQFF.

This clonotype occurred a few times. This chain uses TRBV9 with TRBJ2-3; D is uncertain. V lost 10 bases and J 0 bases, leaving 12 bases between the germline ends. The CDR3 is made up of 13 amino acids. In germline, CDR1 is SGDLS, CDR2 YYNGEE. CDR3 in DNA: TGTGCCTCTCAGGCTGGGAGCACAGATACGCAGTATTTT. Protein product: CASQAGSTDTQYF. Full variable domain (outside the CDR3, taken from reference TRBV9 and TRBJ2-3): DSGVTQTPKHLITATGQRVTLRCSPRSGDLSVYWYQQSLDQGLQFLIQYYNGEERAKGNILERFSAQQFPDLHSELNLSSLELGDSALYFCASQAGSTDTQYFGPGTRLTVL.

This clonotype turned up a few times. The chain couples TRBV11-1 to TRBJ1-2, with 9 bases aligning to TRBD1. This CDR3 has 21 amino acids. Germline trimming cut 1 base from V and 0 bases from J; bases unmatched to any gene: 18. CDR1 is SGHAT, CDR2 FQDESV, per germline (reference sequence). The DNA for the CDR3 is TGTGCCAGCAGCTTAGAGGACAGGGGCGCCCTCCCAGCTCAAACTAACTATGGCTACACCTTC. Residues: CASSLEDRGALPAQTNYGYTF.

This clonotype was observed many times. J is TRBJ1-2 and V is TRBV29-1; D not certain. V was shortened by 7 bases and J by 2 bases, with 17 bases between the two germline ends. The germline CDR1 and CDR2 sequences are SQVTM and ANQGSEA. The CDR3 loop spans 14 amino acids. The CDR3 reads CSGGGNMGNYGYTF. DNA of the CDR3: TGCAGCGGAGGAGGGAACATGGGGAACTATGGCTACACCTTC.

The table lists this clonotype with a count of one. V and J are TRBV21-1 and TRBJ1-3; the table names TRBD1, a call not compared with the DNA. TRBV21-1 represents a pseudogene. This CDR3 contains 17 residues. The CDR3 protein is CASSHLGGSNGGNTIYF. The DNA for the CDR3 is TGTGCCAGCAGCCACTTGGGGGGGTCGAACGGTGGAAACACCATATATTTT.

The chain links TRBV6-6 to TRBJ1-5; TRBD1 aligns across 9 bases. The ends lost 4 bases at V and 4 bases at J; junction bases unmatched: 8. The CDR3 spans 16 residues. The germline V gene encodes CDR1 MNHNY and CDR2 SVGAGI (reference sequence). DNA of the CDR3: TGTGCCAGCAGTTGGCCCACAGGGGGCTCGAATCAGCCCCAGCATTTT. As protein: CASSWPTGGSNQPQHF.

This clonotype was recorded a few times. J is TRBJ1-2 and V is TRBV4-3, with a possible D match to TRBD1 (6 bases). The CDR3 runs 15 residues. V was trimmed by 4 bases and J by 5 bases, leaving 17 bases between them. Germline values: CDR1 LGHNA, CDR2 YSLEER. CDR3 residues: CASSPLQQGGYGYTF. DNA of the CDR3: TGCGCCAGCAGCCCGCTCCAACAGGGAGGGTATGGCTACACCTTC.

This clonotype was detected a few times. The rearrangement links TRBV7-9 to TRBJ2-3; TRBD2 agrees at 9 bases. Germline CDR1 is SEHNR and CDR2 is FQNEAQ (reference sequence). The CDR3 extends over 16 amino acids. Trimming took 5 bases from V and 1 from J; bases not matched to a gene: 7. CDR3 protein: CASSPPAGGRTDTQYF. As DNA, the CDR3 is TGTGCCAGCAGCCCACCAGCGGGGGGCCGCACAGATACGCAGTATTTT. Full variable domain (missing parts from reference TRBV7-9 and TRBJ2-3): DTGVSQNPRHKITKRGQNVTFRCDPISEHNRLYWYRQTLGQGPEFLTYFQNEAQLEKSRLLSDRFSAERPKGSFSTLEIQRTEQGDSAMYLCASSPPAGGRTDTQYFGPGTRLTVL.

CDR3 nucleotides: TGTGCCAGCTGCAGGGTTTCCAACTATGGCTACACCTTC. It translates to CASCRVSNYGYTF. The rearrangement links TRBV5-6 to TRBJ1-2; weak D call: TRBD1 (5 bases). There are 13 residues in the CDR3. Germline V gene sequence: CDR1 SGHDT, CDR2 YYEEEE. The V end lost 7 bases, the J end lost 2 bases, and 12 bases lay between the germline ends.

Only a few counts were recorded for this clonotype. The V and J genes are TRBV7-2 and TRBJ2-1; D might be TRBD1 or TRBD2, each matching 5 bases. Germline V gene sequence: CDR1 SGHTA, CDR2 FQGNSA. CDR3 length equals 14 residues. Between the trimmed V and J ends, which lost 0 bases and 5 bases, there was a span of 8 bases. The CDR3 reads CASSLAGTHNEQFF. CDR3 bases: TGTGCCAGCAGCTTAGCGGGGACCCACAATGAGCAGTTCTTC.

In the case of this clonotype: This could be a read error, since a much larger clone is one nucleotide away. The gene calls are TRBV4-3 and TRBJ2-1; 9 nucleotides align to TRBD2. The CDR3 is 16 residues long. The germline V gene encodes CDR1 LGHNA and CDR2 YSLEER. V gave up 1 base and J gave up 6 bases; unmatched junction bases: 7. CDR3 sequence (DNA): TGCGCCAGCAGCCAAGTGGCGGCTAGCGGGGTCAATGAGCAGTTCTTC. This encodes CASSQVAASGVNEQFF.

The V call is TRBV7-9, the J call TRBJ2-4; TRBD1 might be the D (6 bases). The assigned J gene may be wrong: the sequence end matches TRBJ2-7 better. The CDR3 is made up of 13 amino acids. Looked up from germline, CDR1 is SEHNR and CDR2 is FQNEAQ (reference sequence). CDR3 loop: CASSLGRGIEQYF. Here the CDR3 DNA reads TGTGCCAGCAGCTTAGGCAGGGGCATCGAGCAGTACTTC.

The rearrangement uses TRBV2 and TRBJ1-1; D not certain. The CDR3 loop spans 14 amino acids. V was cut by 6 bases and J by 7 bases, with 18 bases left in between. Germline CDR1 is SNHLY and CDR2 is FYNNEI. The CDR3 coding sequence is TGTGCCAGCAGGGTGATAATCCGGGGTAGTGAAGCTTTCTTT. It is translated as CASRVIIRGSEAFF.

In its sample, this clonotype was seen a few times. This chain uses TRBV5-1 with TRBJ2-1; 11 positions agree with TRBD2. Germline lookup yields CDR1 SGHRS and CDR2 YFSETQ. With V trimmed by 5 bases and J by 6 bases, 7 bases remained unmatched. CDR3 length: 15 residues. CDR3 region: CASRLAGAIANEQFF. The CDR3 DNA follows: TGCGCCAGCAGACTAGCGGGGGCCATAGCCAATGAGCAGTTCTTC.

This clonotype was counted between two and nine times. J is TRBJ1-2 and V is TRBV25-1; D ambiguous. V lost 4 bases, J lost 5 bases, and 17 bases lay in between. The CDR3 consists of 15 residues. Germline loops: CDR1 MGHDK, CDR2 SYGVNS. CDR3 sequence reads: CASSGSTGPPYGYTF. The CDR3 DNA reads TGTGCCAGCAGTGGATCAACCGGGCCCCCTTATGGCTACACCTTC.

The V and J genes are TRBV5-1 and TRBJ1-2; 9 nucleotides agree with TRBD1. The CDR3 length is 13 residues. The V and J ends lost 3 bases and 8 bases, in that order; junction bases with no gene match: 5. Germline V gene data show CDR1 as SGHRS and CDR2 as YFSETQ. The CDR3 is CASSYGTGSGYTF. The CDR3 DNA reads TGCGCCAGCAGCTACGGGACAGGGAGCGGCTACACCTTC.

CDR3: CASSSVLGDPPGYTF. Written as DNA, the CDR3 is TGTGCCAGCAGCTCCGTATTAGGCGACCCTCCTGGCTACACCTTC. The chain couples TRBV7-2 to TRBJ1-2; D is undetermined. The CDR3 is made up of 15 amino acids. V lost 4 bases and J 7 bases, leaving 19 bases between the germline ends. Germline CDR1 is SGHTA and CDR2 is FQGNSA.

This clonotype showed up just a few times. The chain combines TRBV4-1 with TRBJ2-3, with D perhaps TRBD1 or TRBD2 (5 bases each). Germline V gene lookup returns CDR1 MGHRA and CDR2 YSYEKL. The CDR3 totals 16 residues. Trimming took 1 base from V and 8 from J, leaving 19 bases between them. CDR3 loop: CASSQGWGGSPLTQYF. In nucleotides, the CDR3 is TGCGCCAGCAGCCAAGGATGGGGCGGGTCCCCACTTACGCAGTATTTT.

This clonotype has only a few counts. The chain employs TRBV21-1 and TRBJ2-5; TRBD2 is the table's D call and was not checked against the DNA. TRBV21-1 is a listed pseudogene. The CDR3 extends over 15 amino acids. CDR3 in amino acids: CASSKVYEGGETQYF. CDR3 sequence (DNA): TGTGCCAGCAGCAAAGTTTACGAGGGAGGGGAGACCCAGTACTTC.

This clonotype appeared a few times. The chain is built from TRBV29-1 and TRBJ2-5; no firm D call. Germline V gene sequence: CDR1 SQVTM, CDR2 ANQGSEA. V was cut by 4 bases and J by 2 bases, with 11 bases left in between. This CDR3 contains 13 residues. The CDR3 DNA reads as TGCAGCGTTGGAGAAGCGTTACAAGAGACCCAGTACTTC. Its translation is CSVGEALQETQYF.

This chain uses TRBV20-1 with TRBJ2-3; weak D call: TRBD1 (6 bases). V was clipped by 6 bases and J by 3 bases, with 13 bases between them. The CDR3 runs to 13 residues. Germline V lookup: CDR1 DFQATT, CDR2 SNEGSKA (reference sequence). For the CDR3, the DNA is TGCAGTGCCCTGGGACATACGACAGATACGCAGTATTTT. Translation gives CSALGHTTDTQYF.

This chain uses TRBV20-1 with TRBJ2-1, with no clear D. There are 15 residues in the CDR3. V gave up 0 bases and J gave up 0 bases, with 9 bases separating them. From germline, CDR1 is DFQATT and CDR2 SNEGSKA (reference sequence). CDR3 in amino acids: CSARETPSSYNEQFF. CDR3 DNA: TGCAGTGCTAGAGAGACTCCCAGCTCCTACAATGAGCAGTTCTTC.

The rearrangement links TRBV6-5 to TRBJ1-5; D perhaps matches TRBD1 (5 bases). Germline V lookup: CDR1 MNHEY, CDR2 SVGAGI. CDR3 length equals 15 residues. V shed 6 bases and J shed 5 bases, with 17 bases lying between them. The CDR3 region has the DNA TGTGCCAGCAGCCGGACCGGGACGAAGGATCAGCCCCAGCATTTT. Protein sequence: CASSRTGTKDQPQHF.

J is TRBJ2-3 and V is TRBV20-1; the match to TRBD2 covers 9 bases. J lost 6 bases, V lost 6 bases, and 10 bases had no gene match. The germline V gene encodes CDR1 DFQATT and CDR2 SNEGSKA (reference sequence). This CDR3 is 14 amino acids long. The CDR3 loop is CSASGGGVGDTQYF. Written as DNA, the CDR3 is TGCAGTGCCTCGGGCGGGGGGGTAGGTGATACGCAGTATTTT.

On this clonotype itself: A much larger clone lies one base from this, so it may be a read error. V usage is TRBV5-1 and J usage is TRBJ1-2; 7 bases are a match to TRBD1. Trimming cost V 6 bases and J 6 bases; bases outside gene matches: 8. Germline V CDR1 and CDR2: SGHRS, YFSETQ. The CDR3 covers 13 residues. CDR3 residues: CASNQGGNHGYTF. CDR3 nucleotides: TGCGCCAGCAACCAAGGGGGCAACCATGGCTACACCTTC.

A few counts support this clonotype. The chain couples TRBV7-6 to TRBJ2-1; the D is unclear. This CDR3 region has 15 residues. Trimming took off 1 base at V and 6 bases at J, with 13 bases between the two ends. CDR1 is SGHVS and CDR2 is FNYEAQ in the germline V gene. CDR3 sequence: CASSLGQLPGNEQFF. The CDR3 DNA reads TGTGCCAGCAGCTTAGGGCAGCTCCCCGGCAATGAGCAGTTCTTC.

In its sample, this clonotype was seen a few times. V gene TRBV5-1 combines with J gene TRBJ2-1, with 10 bases identical to TRBD2. Germline loops: CDR1 SGHRS, CDR2 YFSETQ. The V segment lost 5 bases and the J segment 6 bases; nucleotides outside the gene matches: 8. CDR3 size: 15 residues. The DNA for the CDR3 is TGCGCCAGCAGTAAAGCGGGGGGGCTGGGCAATGAGCAGTTCTTC. Translation: CASSKAGGLGNEQFF.

A remark on this clonotype: At one of its ends the junction is not consistent with the germline gene, which may arise from a read error. This chain links TRBV6-6 with TRBJ1-6; unclear D gene. Germline V gives CDR1 MNHNY, CDR2 SVGAGI (reference sequence). The CDR3 runs 14 residues. The CDR3 region is CVSSSADGSPPLHF. CDR3 coding DNA: TGTGTCAGCAGTTCCGCGGACGGGAGTCCACCCCTCCACTTT.